This record concerns one TCR beta chain sequence. Its antigen target is currently unknown. Base qualities are not provided; no much larger clone lies one nucleotide away. The data derive from a study of blood T cell repertoires in COVID-19 (TCRdb year 2020). At the level of the whole study: Samples from collaborators originated in the United States, Italy and Spain and spanned both the acute and convalescent phases of COVID-19. The prospective study material was composed of cDNA or gDNA derived from T cells, B-cell-depleted T cells, or PBMCs. Deeply sampled blood TCRbeta repertoires from subjects exposed to, actively infected with, or recovered from COVID-19 were included in the dataset. HLA class I and class II types, where available, came from metadata supplied by the sample provider rather than from assay-based typing. The repertoires were made available in a free public database intended to serve as a resource for research on the immune response to SARS-CoV-2. Samples came from the ongoing ImmuneRACE study (first 160 participants) plus 1,254 subjects from 6 global collaborators. Nearly every sample came with metadata listing a de-identified subject ID, COVID-19 status, age in years and sex.

Each collaborating institution followed its own protocols to collect whole blood in K2EDTA tubes. For TCRbeta analysis, collaborators shipped samples in one of three forms: frozen whole blood, isolated PBMCs, or DNA extracted from either of those sample types. The immunoSEQ Assay, a bias-controlled multiplex PCR, was used to amplify TCRbeta CDR3 regions from genomic DNA. Turning to the authors' computational methods: Nucleated cell counts per sample were estimated from amplification of reference gene primers within the assay. To quantify the absolute abundance of each unique TCRbeta CDR3 rearrangement, sequence reads were collapsed and filtered. Productive Simpson clonality was computed per sample as the square root of Simpson's diversity index over productive rearrangements. TCRdb retrieved this table from immuneACCESS and kept in-frame rearrangements only. Not all clones are present; in checked studies, unresolved V genes account for under half, and no reason is known for the remainder. Clonal size and the V and J genes are those of that table, whereas D and trimming came from the DNA. The sample profile shows approximately 72,000 clones; 84% of them were found once. Together, the top ten hold 8.5% to 10% of the sample.

Study-wide conclusions, independent of this receptor: The quantity of clinical and demographic metadata differed by source and by participant and was supplied without curation.

Including cysteine and phenylalanine, the CDR3 has 14 amino acids. Only CDR3 DNA is held: 42 bases, read in frame from base 1. The germline V gene yields MGHRA for CDR1 and YSYEKL for CDR2. The trim is 1 base for V and 3 bases for J, with a gap of 7 bases between the germline ends. The chain employs TRBV4-1 and TRBJ1-5; the D gene is not confidently resolved. The sample taken for sequencing was peripheral blood. The TCR originated in a middle-aged man with active COVID-19. The nucleotides read TGCGCCAGCAGCCAAGGGCAGATCAATCAGCCCCAGCATTTT. Its protein product is CASSQGQINQPQHF.